Listed below are T cell receptor beta chains from one sample, sequenced in a study of blood T cell repertoires in COVID-19. TCRdb's copy holds only in-frame clones and misses some; the assay was immunoSEQ multiplex PCR. The table shows around 30,000 clones, with about 80% occurring only once. What was sequenced was peripheral blood. These receptors came from a woman older than 75 with acute or convalescent COVID-19. Each CDR3 is given with its conserved first and last residue. Each record gives: V gene, clone size, D gene, CDR3 length, J gene, CDR3 DNA, CDR3 protein. D genes are given only for firm matches. For some rows the clone size is stated as once, few or many, or as a class when expanded; others skip it.

V gene: TRBV27; clone size: NA; D gene: TRBD1; CDR3 length: 15; J gene: TRBJ2-2; CDR3 DNA: TGTGCCAGCAGTTTAGGGGCAGGGGGTGCCGGGGAGCTGTTTTTT; CDR3 protein: CASSLGAGGAGELFF
V gene: TRBV11-3; clone size: NA; D gene: TRBD1; CDR3 length: 17; J gene: TRBJ2-1; CDR3 DNA: TGTGCCAGCAGCAAACGACGACAGGGGAGTTTGGGCAATGAGCAGTTCTTC; CDR3 protein: CASSKRRQGSLGNEQFF
V gene: TRBV2; clone size: once; D gene: NA; CDR3 length: 14; J gene: TRBJ1-6; CDR3 DNA: TGTGCCAGCAGGTCCCAGGGTGGTAATTCACCCCTCCACTTT; CDR3 protein: CASRSQGGNSPLHF
V gene: TRBV11-2; clone size: NA; D gene: NA; CDR3 length: 14; J gene: TRBJ2-7; CDR3 DNA: TGTGCCAGCAGCTTAGCCCCACTAGAGTACGAGCAGTACTTC; CDR3 protein: CASSLAPLEYEQYF
V gene: TRBV24-1; clone size: NA; D gene: NA; CDR3 length: 13; J gene: TRBJ2-7; CDR3 DNA: TGTGCCACCAGTGATCCCGGACAGTTTGAGCAGTACTTC; CDR3 protein: CATSDPGQFEQYF
V gene: TRBV11-3; clone size: NA; D gene: NA; CDR3 length: 13; J gene: TRBJ2-7; CDR3 DNA: TGTGCCAGCAGCCTGCGACTAGGCTACGAGCAGTACTTC; CDR3 protein: CASSLRLGYEQYF
V gene: TRBV5-6; clone size: NA; D gene: NA; CDR3 length: 12; J gene: TRBJ1-5; CDR3 DNA: TGTGCCAGCAGCTTATGGGCTCAGCCCCAGCATTTT; CDR3 protein: CASSLWAQPQHF
V gene: TRBV10-1; clone size: NA; D gene: NA; CDR3 length: 16; J gene: TRBJ1-5; CDR3 DNA: TGCGCCAGCAACGAGACAAAAGTTTATAGCAATCAGCCCCAGCATTTT; CDR3 protein: CASNETKVYSNQPQHF
V gene: TRBV18; clone size: once; D gene: TRBD1; CDR3 length: 15; J gene: TRBJ1-6; CDR3 DNA: TGTGCCAGCTCACCGGGACAGGGGCCAGGGTCACCCCTCCACTTT; CDR3 protein: CASSPGQGPGSPLHF
V gene: TRBV7-3; clone size: NA; D gene: TRBD1; CDR3 length: 13; J gene: TRBJ1-1; CDR3 DNA: TGTGCCAGCAGCTTAGGGCAGGGGGATAAAGCTTTCTTT; CDR3 protein: CASSLGQGDKAFF
V gene: TRBV10-3; clone size: NA; D gene: NA; CDR3 length: 17; J gene: TRBJ2-4; CDR3 DNA: TGTGCCATCAGTGAGTCCGGACTAATCCTAGCCAAAAACATTCAGTACTTC; CDR3 protein: CAISESGLILAKNIQYF
V gene: TRBV3-1/TRBV3-2; clone size: NA; D gene: NA; CDR3 length: 12; J gene: TRBJ1-5; CDR3 DNA: TGTGCCAGCAGCCAACTAAATCAGCCCCAGCATTTT; CDR3 protein: CASSQLNQPQHF
V gene: TRBV28; clone size: NA; D gene: NA; CDR3 length: 15; J gene: TRBJ1-5; CDR3 DNA: TGTGCCAGCAGACTCGCACAGGGCTTCAATCAGCCCCAGCATTTT; CDR3 protein: CASRLAQGFNQPQHF
V gene: TRBV27; clone size: few; D gene: TRBD1; CDR3 length: 13; J gene: TRBJ1-2; CDR3 DNA: TGTGCCAGCAGATACGGGACAGACTATGGCTACACCTTC; CDR3 protein: CASRYGTDYGYTF
V gene: TRBV7-2; clone size: NA; D gene: TRBD2; CDR3 length: 19; J gene: TRBJ2-3; CDR3 DNA: TGTGCCAGCAGCCCTAGCTGGCTAGCGGGAGGGAGATACACAGATACGCAGTATTTT; CDR3 protein: CASSPSWLAGGRYTDTQYF
V gene: TRBV20-1; clone size: NA; D gene: NA; CDR3 length: 15; J gene: TRBJ2-2; CDR3 DNA: TGCAGTGCTAGTAATCCGGGACAAGCCACCGGGGAGCTGTTTTTT; CDR3 protein: CSASNPGQATGELFF
V gene: TRBV15; clone size: NA; D gene: NA; CDR3 length: 11; J gene: TRBJ1-4; CDR3 DNA: TGTGCCACCAGCAGAGAAGCGCGGCTGTTTTTT; CDR3 protein: CATSREARLFF
V gene: TRBV10-3; clone size: NA; D gene: NA; CDR3 length: 14; J gene: TRBJ1-6; CDR3 DNA: TGTGCCATCAGTGAGGTCAGGGGTGGATCACCCCTCCACTTT; CDR3 protein: CAISEVRGGSPLHF
V gene: TRBV24-1; clone size: NA; D gene: NA; CDR3 length: 15; J gene: TRBJ1-2; CDR3 DNA: TGTGCCACCAGTGATTTTTCACAGCCTGGCTATGGCTACACCTTC; CDR3 protein: CATSDFSQPGYGYTF
V gene: TRBV12-3/TRBV12-4; clone size: NA; D gene: TRBD1; CDR3 length: 13; J gene: TRBJ1-5; CDR3 DNA: TGTGCCAGCATGGGACAGGGGCATCAGCCCCAGCATTTT; CDR3 protein: CASMGQGHQPQHF
V gene: TRBV5-6; clone size: many; D gene: TRBD1; CDR3 length: 16; J gene: TRBJ1-6; CDR3 DNA: TGTGCCAGCAGCTTGATGGGGCAGGGGGCGGTTTCACCCCTCCACTTT; CDR3 protein: CASSLMGQGAVSPLHF
V gene: TRBV5-6; clone size: NA; D gene: TRBD1; CDR3 length: 16; J gene: TRBJ2-1; CDR3 DNA: TGTGCCAGCAGCTTCAGCACCGGGACAGGGGAAAATGAGCAGTTCTTC; CDR3 protein: CASSFSTGTGENEQFF
V gene: TRBV5-1; clone size: NA; D gene: NA; CDR3 length: 14; J gene: TRBJ2-3; CDR3 DNA: TGCGCCAGCAGCTTGAACCTCCAGACAGATACGCAGTATTTT; CDR3 protein: CASSLNLQTDTQYF
V gene: TRBV6-6; clone size: NA; D gene: NA; CDR3 length: 13; J gene: TRBJ2-1; CDR3 DNA: TGTGCCAGCAGTCCGTTGGGGGCCGGTGAGCAGTTCTTC; CDR3 protein: CASSPLGAGEQFF
V gene: TRBV28; clone size: NA; D gene: TRBD2; CDR3 length: 18; J gene: TRBJ2-1; CDR3 DNA: TGTGCCAGCAGCACCCCCGTGCTTCGGCGGGAGGTGTTCCATGAGCAGTTCTTC; CDR3 protein: CASSTPVLRREVFHEQFF
V gene: TRBV27; clone size: once; D gene: NA; CDR3 length: 16; J gene: TRBJ2-1; CDR3 DNA: TGTGCCAGCAGTTTTGTATCGGTGATCTCCTACAATGAGCAGTTCTTC; CDR3 protein: CASSFVSVISYNEQFF
V gene: TRBV2; clone size: NA; D gene: NA; CDR3 length: 15; J gene: TRBJ2-7; CDR3 DNA: TGTGCCAGCAGTGCACCCGAGGTGGGTAACTACGAGCAGTACTTC; CDR3 protein: CASSAPEVGNYEQYF
V gene: TRBV3-1/TRBV3-2; clone size: NA; D gene: TRBD2; CDR3 length: 16; J gene: TRBJ2-3; CDR3 DNA: TGTGCCAGCAGCCAAGCCGCTAGCGGGAACACAGATACGCAGTATTTT; CDR3 protein: CASSQAASGNTDTQYF
V gene: TRBV7-2; clone size: NA; D gene: NA; CDR3 length: 13; J gene: TRBJ2-2; CDR3 DNA: TGTGCCAGCATTTCAGAGAACACCGGGGAGCTGTTTTTT; CDR3 protein: CASISENTGELFF
V gene: TRBV5-1; clone size: few; D gene: NA; CDR3 length: 14; J gene: TRBJ1-1; CDR3 DNA: TGCGCCAGCGGCTATGGGGGAGGAAGCACTGAAGCTTTCTTT; CDR3 protein: CASGYGGGSTEAFF
V gene: TRBV5-1; clone size: NA; D gene: TRBD1; CDR3 length: 15; J gene: TRBJ2-2; CDR3 DNA: TGCGCCAGCATGAGACAGGGTTCGGGACCCGGGGAGCTGTTTTTT; CDR3 protein: CASMRQGSGPGELFF
V gene: TRBV12-3/TRBV12-4; clone size: NA; D gene: NA; CDR3 length: 13; J gene: TRBJ1-6; CDR3 DNA: TGTGCCAGCAGTACACAGGCAAATTCACCCCTCCACTTT; CDR3 protein: CASSTQANSPLHF
V gene: TRBV5-4; clone size: NA; D gene: NA; CDR3 length: 14; J gene: TRBJ1-1; CDR3 DNA: TGTGCCAGCAGCTTTGAAGGGGCGAACACTGAAGCTTTCTTT; CDR3 protein: CASSFEGANTEAFF
V gene: TRBV5-1; clone size: few; D gene: TRBD1; CDR3 length: 16; J gene: TRBJ2-4; CDR3 DNA: TGCGCCAGCAGCTTCACCCCGTCACACACAGGGGACATTCAGTACTTC; CDR3 protein: CASSFTPSHTGDIQYF
V gene: TRBV27; clone size: NA; D gene: NA; CDR3 length: 15; J gene: TRBJ1-2; CDR3 DNA: TGTGCCAGCAGTTCGCCACAGGGAGCTAACTATGGCTACACCTTC; CDR3 protein: CASSSPQGANYGYTF